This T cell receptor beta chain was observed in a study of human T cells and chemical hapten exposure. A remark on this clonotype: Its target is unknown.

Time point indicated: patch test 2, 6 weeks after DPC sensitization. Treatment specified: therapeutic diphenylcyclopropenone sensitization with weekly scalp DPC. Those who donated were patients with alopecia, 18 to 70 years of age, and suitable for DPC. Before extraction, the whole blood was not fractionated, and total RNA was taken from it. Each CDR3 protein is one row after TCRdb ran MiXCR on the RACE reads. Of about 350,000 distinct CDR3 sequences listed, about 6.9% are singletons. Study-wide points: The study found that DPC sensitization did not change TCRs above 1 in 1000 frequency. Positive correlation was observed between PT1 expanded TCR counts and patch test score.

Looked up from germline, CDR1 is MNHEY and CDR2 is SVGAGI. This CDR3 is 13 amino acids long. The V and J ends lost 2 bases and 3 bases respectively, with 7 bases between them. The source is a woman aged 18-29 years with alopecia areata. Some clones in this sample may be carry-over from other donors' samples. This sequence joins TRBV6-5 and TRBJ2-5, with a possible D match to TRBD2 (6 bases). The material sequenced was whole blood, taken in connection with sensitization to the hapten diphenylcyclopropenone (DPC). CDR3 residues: CASSYPGEETQYF. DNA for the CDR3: TGTGCCAGCAGTTACCCGGGGGAAGAGACCCAGTACTTC.